The 32 T cell receptor beta chains in this list originate from one sample, sequenced in a study of control samples from healthy donors and cancer patients. Produced via immunoSEQ multiplex PCR; TCRdb's table is partial and in-frame only. The sample includes some 5,600 clones, around four fifths seen only once; the top ten take approximately 7%. The sequenced sample was formalin-fixed, paraffin-embedded tissue. Receptor source: a female donor with lung cancer.

This clone has a single count. The rearrangement joins TRBV7-8 to TRBJ2-3; a weak D match, TRBD1 (6 bases). This CDR3 is 13 amino acids long. Germline CDR1 SGHVS, CDR2 FQNEAQ. Trimming shortened V by 5 bases and J by 2 bases, and 8 bases separated the two germline ends. The CDR3 sequence is CASSRTATDTQYF. The CDR3 nucleotides are TGTGCCAGCAGCCGGACAGCCACAGATACGCAGTATTTT. The complete variable domain, with remaining parts taken from reference TRBV7-8 and TRBJ2-3, reads GAGVSQSPRYKVAKRGQDVALRCDPISGHVSLFWYQQALGQGPEFLTYFQNEAQLDKSGLPSDRFFAERPEGSVSTLKIQRTQQEDSAVYLCASSRTATDTQYFGPGTRLTVL.

The chain is built from TRBV29-1 and TRBJ2-7; D is possibly TRBD1 or TRBD2 (6 bases each). The CDR3 runs to 14 residues. Trimming cost V 6 bases and J 1 base, with 16 bases left between them. CDR1 is SQVTM, CDR2 ANQGSEA, per germline. Here the CDR3 DNA reads TGCAGCGTCGGAGGGGGGAGAGTTTCCTACGAGCAGTACTTC. Its protein is CSVGGGRVSYEQYF.

V is TRBV6-5 and J is TRBJ1-2; D might be TRBD1 (5 bases). Germline CDR1 is MNHEY and CDR2 is SVGAGI. The CDR3 runs to 14 residues. The germline V and J ends were trimmed by 7 bases and 9 bases, with 21 bases remaining between them. CDR3: CASKGYGGSYSYTF. In DNA form, the CDR3 reads TGTGCCAGCAAGGGCTATGGGGGGTCATATAGCTACACCTTC.

A single count supports this clone. The J gene is TRBJ2-1, the V gene TRBV7-9; 7 nucleotides align to TRBD1. This CDR3 contains 14 residues. The V segment lost 1 base and the J segment 7 bases; nucleotides outside the gene matches: 4. Germline CDR1 reads SEHNR; CDR2 reads FQNEAQ (reference sequence). CDR3: CASSLDRGLNEQFF. The DNA for the CDR3 is TGTGCCAGCAGCTTAGACAGGGGTTTGAATGAGCAGTTCTTC.

The chain uses TRBV4-2 and TRBJ2-3, with D uncertain. CDR1 is LGHNA, CDR2 YNFKEQ, per germline. This CDR3 region has 15 residues. Trimming pared 6 bases from V and 0 bases from J, leaving 13 bases between. In DNA, the CDR3 is TGTGCCAGCAGTCCCCTCGGCATTAGCACAGATACGCAGTATTTT. This codes for CASSPLGISTDTQYF.

The V gene is TRBV24-1, the J gene TRBJ1-2, with 9 bases matching TRBD1. Germline values: CDR1 KGHDR, CDR2 SFDVKD. The CDR3 is 15 amino acids. Trimming took 3 bases from V and 8 from J; bases not matched to a gene: 9. The CDR3 sequence is CATSDPYRGQEGYTF. Here the CDR3 DNA reads TGTGCCACCAGTGATCCCTACAGGGGGCAAGAGGGCTACACCTTC.

V and J are TRBV6-5 and TRBJ1-2; D gene uncertain. Germline CDR1 and CDR2: MNHEY and SVGAGI. V lost 5 bases and J lost 2, with 15 bases in between. The CDR3 spans 15 residues. DNA for the CDR3: TGTGCCAGCAGTAAGGTCGGGGTTGCCAACTATGGCTACACCTTC. Its protein product is CASSKVGVANYGYTF.

The rearrangement joins TRBV30 to TRBJ1-6; D remains unclear. Trimming shortened V by 2 bases and J by 8 bases, and 16 bases separated the two germline ends. The CDR3 is 15 residues long. The germline V gene has CDR1 GTSNPN and CDR2 SVGIG (reference sequence). CDR3: CAWSTQTLAYSPLHF. Here the CDR3 DNA reads TGTGCCTGGAGTACCCAAACACTTGCCTATTCACCCCTCCACTTT.

The chain combines TRBV6-4 with TRBJ2-6; D gene uncertain. Germline V CDR1 and CDR2: MRHNA, SNTAGT. The CDR3 runs 15 residues. With 3 bases removed from V and 4 bases from J, the gap between germline ends came to 10 bases. Written as DNA, the CDR3 is TGTGCCAGCAGTGAAACAAATATGGGGGCCAACGTCCTGACTTTC. Translated, it gives CASSETNMGANVLTF.

The chain couples TRBV6-4 to TRBJ1-6; TRBD1 matches at 7 bases. J was trimmed by 10 bases and V by 3 bases; bases with no gene match: 6. Looked up from germline, CDR1 is MRHNA and CDR2 is SNTAGT. This CDR3 contains 14 residues. The CDR3 spells CASSDGQGGSPLHF. Here the CDR3 DNA reads TGTGCCAGCAGTGATGGTCAGGGGGGCTCACCCCTCCACTTT.

The V and J genes are TRBV3-1 (or the pseudogene TRBV3-2) and TRBJ1-5; D gene uncertain. V was cut by 5 bases and J by 5 bases, with 22 bases left in between. CDR3 length equals 17 residues. The V gene's germline CDR1 is LGHDT and CDR2 YNNKEL (reference sequence). CDR3 sequence: CASSLGVPFWHHQPQHF. CDR3 bases: TGTGCCAGCAGCTTGGGAGTCCCATTTTGGCATCATCAGCCCCAGCATTTT.

This clone was counted a single time. The J gene is TRBJ2-3, the V gene TRBV6-5; D call uncertain. CDR1 and CDR2 (germline): MNHEY, SVGAGI. Trimming left V 7 bases short and J 0 bases short, with 11 bases between. The CDR3 has 14 residues. In DNA, the CDR3 is TGTGCCAGCAACGGACCGACTAGCACAGATACGCAGTATTTT. Protein sequence: CASNGPTSTDTQYF.

This sequence joins TRBV3-1 (or the pseudogene TRBV3-2) and TRBJ2-1, with D possibly matching TRBD1 (5 bases). The germline V gene encodes CDR1 LGHDT and CDR2 YNNKEL (reference sequence). The germline V and J ends were trimmed by 1 base and 2 bases, with 9 bases remaining between them. There are 15 residues in the CDR3. The CDR3 coding sequence is TGTGCCAGCAGCCAAGTTAGGGGAACCTACAATGAGCAGTTCTTC. This encodes CASSQVRGTYNEQFF.

Concerning this clone: Other DNA sequences in the same sample also yield this CDR3. V and J are TRBV12-3 or TRBV12-4 and TRBJ1-2; D not resolved. Trimming removed 2 bases at V and 0 bases at J, with 4 bases between. This CDR3 region has 13 residues. The CDR3 protein is CASSLNSNYGYTF. Written as DNA, the CDR3 is TGTGCCAGCAGTTTAAACTCTAACTATGGCTACACCTTC.

The chain couples TRBV4-2 to TRBJ2-2, with D perhaps matching TRBD1 or TRBD2 (5 bases each). This CDR3 contains 15 residues. V gave up 5 bases and J gave up 1 base, with 11 bases separating them. Germline CDR1 reads LGHNA; CDR2 reads YNFKEQ. The CDR3 nucleotides read TGTGCCAGCAGCGGGGGAACTGTGAACACCGGGGAGCTGTTTTTT. Translated, it gives CASSGGTVNTGELFF.

The chain employs TRBV28 and TRBJ2-1, with a possible D match to TRBD2 (5 bases). This CDR3 is 11 amino acids long. Trimming left V 1 base short and J 14 bases short, with 9 bases between. In germline, CDR1 is MDHEN, CDR2 SYDVKM. CDR3 amino acids: CASSLSSPKFF. DNA for the CDR3: TGTGCCAGCAGTTTATCTAGCCCCAAGTTCTTC.

The genes are TRBV27 and TRBJ2-7; D unresolved. V was clipped by 1 base and J by 0 bases, with 7 bases between them. The CDR3 runs to 14 residues. Germline lookup yields CDR1 MNHEY and CDR2 SMNVEV (reference sequence). The CDR3 sequence is CASSLWAISYEQYF. As DNA, the CDR3 is TGTGCCAGCAGTTTATGGGCTATCTCCTACGAGCAGTACTTC.

V is TRBV19 and J is TRBJ2-1; 7 nucleotides align to TRBD1. Germline CDR1 is LNHDA and CDR2 is SQIVND (reference sequence). The CDR3 length is 15 residues. J gave up 3 bases and V 4 bases, and 6 bases lay outside the gene matches. For the CDR3, the DNA is TGTGCCAGTAGTAACCCACAGGGGAACTACAATGAGCAGTTCTTC. Amino acids: CASSNPQGNYNEQFF.

The J gene is TRBJ1-1, the V gene TRBV6-6; D gene uncertain. V lost 2 bases and J lost 7, with 14 bases in between. The CDR3 sequence is 14 residues long. CDR1 is MNHNY, CDR2 SVGAGI, per germline (reference sequence). CDR3 sequence (DNA): TGTGCCAGCAGTTACCGGACGCTTGAAGGTGAAGCTTTCTTT. Translated, it gives CASSYRTLEGEAFF.

This chain connects TRBV28 to TRBJ2-2; 11 nucleotides match TRBD2. The junction had 7 bases not matched to a gene; V was cut back by 2 bases and J by 5 bases. CDR3 size: 17 residues. The germline gives CDR1 MDHEN, CDR2 SYDVKM. CDR3: CASSLLTSGSFTGELFF. The CDR3 region has the DNA TGTGCCAGCAGTTTACTTACTAGCGGGAGTTTTACCGGGGAGCTGTTTTTT.

This clone appeared a few times. The CDR3 region has the DNA TGTGCCAGCACCCAAAACCTCGGGGGGTTGCGATCCACTGAAGCTTTCTTT. Its protein product is CASTQNLGGLRSTEAFF. The rearrangement links TRBV28 to TRBJ1-1; maybe TRBD1 (5 bases). V lost 7 bases and J 4 bases, leaving 25 bases between the germline ends. Germline CDR1 and CDR2: MDHEN and SYDVKM. The CDR3 has 17 amino acids.

The rearrangement uses TRBV10-3 and TRBJ1-5, with TRBD1 matching 9 bases. The J segment lost 5 bases and the V segment lost 4 bases, leaving 3 bases of the junction unmatched. CDR1 and CDR2 (germline): ENHRY, SYGVKD. The CDR3 runs to 14 residues. The CDR3 spells CAISGGDRDQPQHF. The CDR3 DNA follows: TGTGCCATCAGTGGCGGGGACAGGGATCAGCCCCAGCATTTT.

The chain joins TRBV18 to TRBJ2-6; 7 positions agree with TRBD2. This CDR3 comprises 16 residues. The trim removed 2 bases at V and 2 bases at J, leaving 3 bases unmatched. Germline V gene data show CDR1 as KGHSH and CDR2 as LQKENI. The DNA of the CDR3 is TGTGCCAGCTCACCAGGGAGGGTGGCTGGGGCCAACGTCCTGACTTTC. This sequence encodes CASSPGRVAGANVLTF.

The gene calls are TRBV19 and TRBJ1-3, with 7 bases lining up with TRBD1. The germline gives CDR1 LNHDA, CDR2 SQIVND (reference sequence). The CDR3 covers 14 residues. The V gene end was trimmed by 7 bases and the J gene end by 4 bases; junction bases not matched to a gene: 7. CDR3 protein: CASTRGGSGNTIYF. CDR3 in DNA: TGTGCCAGTACTCGAGGGGGCTCGGGAAACACCATATATTTT.

This chain uses TRBV11-2 with TRBJ2-5, with D possibly matching TRBD1 (5 bases). The V and J ends lost 1 base and 5 bases respectively, with 14 bases between them. This CDR3 is 15 amino acids long. The germline V gene encodes CDR1 SGHAT and CDR2 FQNNGV. The CDR3 region has the DNA TGTGCCAGCAGCTTAGGGGCAGGGCCCGGGGAGACCCAGTACTTC. As protein: CASSLGAGPGETQYF.

The V gene is TRBV5-4, the J gene TRBJ2-2; 12 nucleotides line up with TRBD2. The CDR3 contains 16 residues. The V segment lost 0 bases and the J segment 6 bases; nucleotides outside the gene matches: 3. Germline V CDR1 and CDR2: SGHNT, YYREEE (reference sequence). The CDR3 reads CASSLGLAGVAGELFF. CDR3 DNA: TGTGCCAGCAGCTTGGGACTAGCGGGAGTGGCCGGGGAGCTGTTTTTT.

This chain links TRBV7-2 with TRBJ2-5, with TRBD2 matching over 8 bases. Trimming removed 6 bases from V and 4 bases from J; junction bases left unmatched: 7. Germline assignment: CDR1 SGHTA and CDR2 FQGNSA. The CDR3 totals 14 residues. CDR3 DNA: TGTGCCAGCAGAACCACCACTAGCGGAGAGACCCAGTACTTC. Translating it yields CASRTTTSGETQYF.

A remark on this clone: Other nucleotide sequences in the sample specify the same CDR3. CDR3 in amino acids: CASRGLAGVHEQYF. The CDR3 bases are TGTGCCAGCAGAGGACTAGCGGGAGTTCACGAGCAGTACTTC. The genes are TRBV27 and TRBJ2-7, with 13 bases fitting TRBD2. J was trimmed by 5 bases and V by 6 bases; bases with no gene match: 4. CDR1 and CDR2 (germline): MNHEY, SMNVEV (reference sequence). This CDR3 region has 14 residues.

This clone was seen more than once but under ten times. The V call is TRBV12-3 or TRBV12-4, the J call TRBJ1-2, with 7 bases fitting TRBD1. The length of the CDR3 is 13 residues. Trimming at V came to 7 bases and at J to 2 bases, leaving 4 bases not matched to a gene. CDR3 DNA: TGTGCCAGCACAACAGGGGCGAACTATGGCTACACCTTC. Its translation is CASTTGANYGYTF.

The rearrangement joins TRBV13 to TRBJ2-5; the match to TRBD2 covers 7 bases. CDR1 is PRHDT, CDR2 FYEKMQ, per germline (reference sequence). This CDR3 contains 14 residues. The V segment lost 5 bases and the J segment 5 bases; nucleotides outside the gene matches: 8. The CDR3 coding sequence is TGTGCCAGCAGCCACGGGAGGACGAACGAGACCCAGTACTTC. This translates into CASSHGRTNETQYF.

The chain joins TRBV28 to TRBJ1-4; TRBD1 might be the D (6 bases). Germline-derived CDR1 and CDR2 are MDHEN and SYDVKM. This CDR3 contains 14 residues. The V and J ends lost 5 bases and 7 bases respectively, with 14 bases between them. The CDR3 spells CASSTAGASEKLFF. CDR3 DNA sequence: TGTGCCAGCAGTACCGCAGGGGCGAGTGAAAAACTGTTTTTT.

The rearrangement joins TRBV28 to TRBJ1-1; no definite D call. The V end was cut by 6 bases, the J end by 1 base, with 9 bases between. Germline assignment: CDR1 MDHEN and CDR2 SYDVKM. This CDR3 contains 13 residues. The CDR3: CASSLIRNTEAFF. The CDR3 region has the DNA TGTGCCAGCAGCCTTATAAGGAACACTGAAGCTTTCTTT.